Given below is one T cell receptor beta chain in context. The antigen remains unidentified. A much larger clone is a single base away; this may be a read error. The data originate from a study of identical twins. Overall study results and limits: The degree of excess twin sharing was weaker in beta out-of-frame sequences. Donors were not followed over many years; analysis was cross-sectional.

cDNA molecules carried unique molecular identifiers, and template switching added a universal primer site. TCRdb reanalysed the 5' RACE reads using MiXCR and keeps one entry per CDR3 protein. The sample lists about 520,000 distinct CDR3 sequences, 20% to 25% occurring once. This CDR3 comprises 12 residues. V dropped 3 bases and J dropped 4 bases, with 3 bases sitting between them. Germline CDR1 KGHSH, CDR2 LQKENI. This same sample was also taken into another study, of T cells expressing NK-cell markers.

The sample was CD4+ T cells sorted from blood. The receptor's source is a woman aged 18-35 years in good health. J is TRBJ1-4 and V is TRBV18; no clear D. The CDR3 coding sequence is TGTGCCAGCTCACCCAGTAATGAAAAACTGTTTTTT. This translates into CASSPSNEKLFF.